One sample yielded the 11 T cell receptor beta chains listed below, sequenced in a study of blood T cell repertoires in COVID-19. Using immunoSEQ multiplex PCR, the repertoire was profiled, and TCRdb retains in-frame clones only, with some absent. The sample includes 300,000 to 350,000 clones, roughly 90% seen only once; the top ten take 6.5% to 8%. The sequenced sample was peripheral blood. The source is a woman aged 25 to 39 with COVID-19, enrolled during active disease.

The table lists this clone with a count of one. This rearrangement joins TRBV28 to TRBJ1-1; 7 bases are shared with TRBD1. The length of the CDR3 is 14 residues. In germline, CDR1 is MDHEN, CDR2 SYDVKM. V lost 1 base, J lost 8 bases, and 7 bases stayed unmatched. The CDR3 DNA is TGTGCCAGCAGTTTATTCGGACAGGTTGGGGAAGCTTTCTTT. Its protein product is CASSLFGQVGEAFF.

The chain employs TRBV5-1 and TRBJ2-7, with 7 bases aligning to TRBD2. V lost 8 bases and J lost 2; bases outside the gene matches: 7. From germline, CDR1 is SGHRS and CDR2 YFSETQ. This CDR3 region has 13 residues. DNA of the CDR3: TGCGCCAGTAGACTAGCCCTCACCTACGAGCAGTACTTC. It encodes CASRLALTYEQYF.

The rearrangement joins TRBV7-3 to TRBJ2-1; D uncertain. The CDR3 is made up of 16 amino acids. V gave up 5 bases and J gave up 1 base, with 15 bases separating them. CDR1 is SGHTA, CDR2 FQGTGA, per germline. Here the CDR3 reads CASSLSRGISYNEQFF. CDR3 bases: TGTGCCAGCAGCCTCAGCCGAGGCATTTCCTACAATGAGCAGTTCTTC.

This rearrangement joins TRBV7-2 to TRBJ2-2; TRBD1 might be the D (6 bases). There are 14 residues in the CDR3. Germline V gene sequence: CDR1 SGHTA, CDR2 FQGNSA. The V and J ends lost 3 bases and 3 bases respectively, with 8 bases between them. CDR3 DNA: TGTGCCAGCAGCTTGGACAGATACACCGGGGAGCTGTTTTTT. It encodes CASSLDRYTGELFF.

This chain links TRBV5-1 with TRBJ1-5; perhaps TRBD1 as D (6 bases). The CDR3 has 15 amino acids. Germline values: CDR1 SGHRS, CDR2 YFSETQ. V was shortened by 3 bases and J by 0 bases, with 10 bases between the two germline ends. This CDR3 reads CASSSTGNSNQPQHF. CDR3 in DNA: TGCGCCAGCAGCTCAACAGGGAATAGCAATCAGCCCCAGCATTTT. The entire variable domain, with the rest obtained from reference TRBV5-1 and TRBJ1-5, is as follows: KAGVTQTPRYLIKTRGQQVTLSCSPISGHRSVSWYQQTPGQGLQFLFEYFSETQRNKGNFPGRFSGRQFSNSRSEMNVSTLELGDSALYLCASSSTGNSNQPQHFGDGTRLSIL.

CDR3 protein: CASKRVVYEQYF. CDR3 coding DNA: TGTGCCAGCAAAAGAGTGGTCTACGAGCAGTACTTC. The chain links TRBV6-5 to TRBJ2-7, with no clear D. CDR1 and CDR2 from the germline V gene are MNHEY and SVGAGI. The germline V and J ends were trimmed by 7 bases and 3 bases, with 10 bases remaining between them. The CDR3 contains 12 residues.

The rearrangement links TRBV14 to TRBJ1-2, with 7 bases aligning to TRBD1. With V trimmed by 1 base and J by 1 base, 3 bases remained unmatched. This CDR3 spans 15 amino acids. The V gene's germline CDR1 is SGHDN and CDR2 FVKESK. CDR3 nucleotides: TGTGCCAGCAGCCAAGGACAGGGATTTAACTATGGCTACACCTTC. It is translated as CASSQGQGFNYGYTF.

This chain joins TRBV29-1 and TRBJ2-1, with D possibly matching TRBD2 (5 bases). CDR1 is SQVTM and CDR2 is ANQGSEA in the germline V gene. V shed 6 bases and J shed 12 bases, with 18 bases lying between them. The CDR3 extends over 12 amino acids. DNA of the CDR3: TGCAGCGTCCCCGCTGGAGGTGGAGGGCAGTTCTTC. Translated: CSVPAGGGGQFF.

The chain uses TRBV28 and TRBJ2-2; 10 bases map to TRBD2. Germline CDR1 and CDR2: MDHEN and SYDVKM. This CDR3 contains 21 residues. The ends lost 6 bases at V and 4 bases at J; junction bases unmatched: 23. CDR3 amino acids: CASSRGQDFIVAGGSTGELFF. In DNA, the CDR3 is TGTGCCAGCAGCCGGGGACAGGACTTCATTGTAGCGGGAGGTTCCACCGGGGAGCTGTTTTTT.

The chain links TRBV16 to TRBJ2-3; 7 bases map to TRBD2. V gave up 4 bases and J gave up 0 bases; unmatched junction bases: 13. The CDR3 covers 18 residues. CDR1 and CDR2 (germline): KGHSY, FQNENV. CDR3 DNA sequence: TGTGCCAGCAGCCCTTCTAGCGGAGCAATTAGTAGCACAGATACGCAGTATTTT. Translated: CASSPSSGAISSTDTQYF.

The chain employs TRBV7-2 and TRBJ1-6; TRBD1 might be the D (5 bases). The CDR3 sequence is 13 residues long. Per the germline V gene, CDR1 is SGHTA and CDR2 is FQGNSA. Between the trimmed V and J ends, which lost 1 base and 7 bases, there was a span of 5 bases. The CDR3: CASSLEGNSPLHF. The CDR3 DNA is TGTGCCAGCAGCTTAGAGGGGAATTCACCCCTCCACTTT. Variable domain in full (rest from reference TRBV7-2 and TRBJ1-6): GAGVSQSPSNKVTEKGKDVELRCDPISGHTALYWYRQSLGQGLEFLIYFQGNSAPDKSGLPSDRFSAERTGGSVSTLTIQRTQQEDSAVYLCASSLEGNSPLHFGNGTRLTVT.